This T cell receptor (beta chain) was identified during a study of response to subunit inactivated influenza vaccine (dated by TCRdb to the late 2010s). Background on the whole study: Deep quantitative profiling of the T cell receptor repertoire was used in the study to follow responses to a trivalent subunit inactivated influenza vaccine.

Study-wide findings and limitations: According to the authors, only a limited number of new T cells may be recruited by each seasonal influenza vaccination.

Libraries were built with RT-PCR. The instrument given in TCRdb is Illumina HiSeq 2500. TCRdb ran its own pipeline on the public reads, namely fastp trimming at Q25 and MiXCR clone calling, and kept in-frame beta chains. Merged by CDR3 protein, the rows form single entries marked with the most common genes and DNA. Counted in this sample were around 850,000 distinct CDR3 sequences; approximately 18% of them appeared once. Jointly, the top ten make up around 9.9% of the sample. On this clonotype: The antigen it binds to is not known. It has no much larger one-base neighbor in the sample; base qualities were not kept.

The V end loses 6 bases and the J end loses 7 bases, and a stretch of 18 bases separates them. The CDR3 goes from the cysteine to the phenylalanine over 13 residues. Left in the record is the CDR3 DNA by itself, 39 bases read in frame from the first base. The germline V gene encodes CDR1 GTSNPN and CDR2 SVGIG (reference sequence). Sequencing used PBMCs from blood, obtained approximately 5 days after vaccination. The chain was built from TRBV30 and TRBJ2-5; a weak D assignment points to TRBD2 (5 bases agree). This receptor was obtained from a man aged 50-59 years who received an inactivated influenza vaccine. Donor details come from another sample of the same person, matched by shared clones. The CDR3 has the sequence CACPLRGKGTQYF. The DNA is TGTGCCTGCCCTCTTCGGGGTAAAGGGACCCAGTACTTC.